This T cell receptor (beta chain) comes out of a study of a mutant IDH1 vaccine in newly diagnosed glioma (dated by TCRdb to about 2021). Notes on the research overall: In the chemotherapy-containing groups, vaccination started alongside temozolomide cycles, whereas in patients who had radiotherapy alone it started 4-6 weeks after radiotherapy. Six visits were used for peripheral blood collection: V03 (baseline), V05, V07, V10, V12 and V13. The week-35 safety follow-up took place at visit V12, and the week-47 end of study took place at visit V13. Prior to enrollment, standard therapy consisting of radiotherapy alone, temozolomide alone, or radiochemotherapy with temozolomide had been administered to patients, with the combination being received by most patients. Of the approximately 30 treated patients, around 60% were male and approximately 38% were female, and the mean age was 40.4 years. Longitudinal TCRB deep sequencing was performed for 20 to 30 treated patients wherever samples were available for exploratory analyses.

V loses 8 bases of germline sequence and J loses 0 bases, and the interval between the two ends is 11 bases. CDR3 length: 14 amino acids, cysteine to phenylalanine. The read is trimmed to its CDR3 DNA, 42 bases read in frame from base 1. In the germline V gene, CDR1 corresponds to MNHNS and CDR2 to SASEGT. Libraries were built with the immunoSEQ multiplex PCR assay. Rearranged TCR beta chain sequences were amplified using the hsTCRB Kit according to the manufacturer's protocol. An Illumina MiSeq was used to sequence the TCRB libraries. Regarding the original processing steps: The proprietary platform of the kit vendor was used for demultiplexing, trimming and gene mapping. Held by TCRdb, this immuneACCESS table contains in-frame sequences only and omits some clones. Under half of the omission traces to an unresolved V gene where checked; the cause of the rest is unknown. V, J and clone size reflect that table, while D and trimming were determined from the DNA. In this sample the table shows about 50,000 clones, around 75% of which occur a single time. The top ten constitute roughly 5.6% of the sample.

Regarding this clone: It lacks a known antigen. No per-base quality is available; no much larger clone lies one base away.

Overall study results and their limits: The authors noted that analyses of patient blood samples could not be reproduced because of sample limitations. Selection of PBMC samples for TCRB deep sequencing was based on availability. Pseudoprogression seemed to be unrelated to changes in the top peripheral T cell clonotypes found by TCRB sequencing. Vaccine-induced immune responses across multiple MHC alleles were detected in over 85% of patients.

Interpreted using the paper, the time point label stands for: week 47, end of study. Each vaccine dose was 300 ug of a 20-mer mutant IDH1 peptide in Montanide, given subcutaneously with topical imiquimod. Patients received eight vaccinations in weeks 1, 3, 5, 7, 11, 15, 19 and 23, corresponding to visits V03 through V10. All donors had newly diagnosed IDH1-mutant astrocytomas of WHO grade 3 or 4 that showed loss of nuclear ATRX. The samples were drawn from NOA16, a multicentre, single-arm, open-label phase I trial in Germany that tested a mutant IDH1 peptide vaccine in humans for the first time. Genomic DNA for TCRB sequencing was extracted from EDTA blood using the DNeasy Blood and Tissue Kit.

The chain is encoded by TRBV6-1 joined to TRBJ2-1; too little of a D gene remains to name it. The sequencing used PBMCs, collected from a glioma patient whose treatment included an IDH1 peptide vaccine. This receptor was taken from a man in his forties or fifties with glioma. The CDR3 region reads CASGRLASYNEQFF. The sequence in DNA is TGTGCCAGCGGCAGACTGGCCTCCTACAATGAGCAGTTCTTC.